Presented here are 18 T cell receptor beta chains from one specimen sequenced in a study of T cells in Graves' hyperthyroidism and ophthalmopathy. Amplified TCR beta CDR3 regions derived from RNA transcripts. TCR CDR3 regions were first amplified by RT-PCR with HTBI primers. TCRdb called the multiplex PCR reads again in MiXCR, with one record for every CDR3 protein. This table has 380,000 or so distinct CDR3 sequences, about 19% appearing once. Sequenced input: blood. The source is a young woman with Graves' hyperthyroidism.

This clonotype showed up many times. V and J are TRBV15 and TRBJ1-5; weak D call: TRBD1 (6 bases). This CDR3 comprises 15 residues. With 0 bases removed from V and 7 bases from J, the gap between germline ends came to 13 bases. The V gene's germline CDR1 is LNHNV and CDR2 YYDKDF (reference sequence). CDR3 in DNA: TGTGCCACCAGCAGAGACAGGGGTCTGGGCCAGCCCCAGCATTTT. Translating it yields CATSRDRGLGQPQHF.

The V gene is TRBV12-3 or TRBV12-4, the J gene TRBJ1-4; D gene unclear. The CDR3 is made up of 15 amino acids. V gave up 3 bases and J gave up 0 bases, with 8 bases separating them. CDR3 coding DNA: TGTGCCAGCAGTTTCGGGTTAGCAACTAATGAAAAACTGTTTTTT. Encoded protein: CASSFGLATNEKLFF.

This clonotype was picked up many times. V usage is TRBV24-1 and J usage is TRBJ1-2; maybe TRBD1 (6 bases). CDR1 and CDR2 (germline): KGHDR, SFDVKD. Trimming took 7 bases from V and 2 from J, leaving 7 bases between them. The CDR3 loop spans 12 amino acids. CDR3 coding DNA: TGTGCCACCAGAGACAGGAACTATGGCTACACCTTC. Protein sequence: CATRDRNYGYTF.

This clonotype was picked up many times. The chain uses TRBV5-8 and TRBJ1-1, with a possible D match to TRBD1 (6 bases). Germline loops: CDR1 SGHTS, CDR2 YDEGEE. Trimming shortened V by 4 bases and J by 7 bases, and 11 bases separated the two germline ends. The CDR3 runs to 12 residues. CDR3 region: CASSRKGDEAFF. CDR3 coding DNA: TGTGCCAGCAGCCGAAAGGGGGATGAAGCTTTCTTT.

This clonotype came up many times. The CDR3 reads CASSPGTSGQETQYF. DNA for the CDR3: TGCGCCAGCAGCCCCGGGACTAGCGGACAAGAGACCCAGTACTTC. The chain combines TRBV5-1 with TRBJ2-5; 11 nucleotides line up with TRBD2. CDR3 length: 15 amino acids. Germline V CDR1 and CDR2: SGHRS, YFSETQ. The trim removed 4 bases at V and 2 bases at J, leaving 4 bases unmatched.

The table lists this clonotype with many counts. The chain couples TRBV20-1 to TRBJ1-5, with D tentatively TRBD1 (5 bases). V was shortened by 0 bases and J by 0 bases, with 12 bases between the two germline ends. Per germline, CDR1 DFQATT and CDR2 SNEGSKA (reference sequence). The CDR3 is 16 amino acids. The CDR3: CSARDLAGDSNQPQHF. In DNA, the CDR3 is TGCAGTGCTAGAGATCTGGCGGGGGATAGCAATCAGCCCCAGCATTTT.

This clonotype was counted ten times or more. V gene TRBV12-3 or TRBV12-4 combines with J gene TRBJ1-1; D uncertain. The CDR3 covers 13 residues. Trimming removed 8 bases from V and 8 bases from J, with 18 bases in between. The CDR3 DNA sequence: TGTGCCAGCGCTACCGTCAGAGGCGGGGAAGCTTTCTTT. This gives the protein CASATVRGGEAFF.

This clonotype showed up just once. The chain combines TRBV7-9 with TRBJ1-6; D remains unclear. This CDR3 comprises 13 residues. Germline V gene sequence: CDR1 SEHNR, CDR2 FQNEAQ (reference sequence). Trimming removed 4 bases at V and 5 bases at J, with 6 bases between. In DNA, the CDR3 is TGTGCCAGCAGCTCCCTCAATAATTCACCCCTCCACTTT. It specifies CASSSLNNSPLHF.

This clonotype showed up many times. The chain combines TRBV5-1 with TRBJ2-7, with 9 bases lining up with TRBD2. The length of the CDR3 is 14 residues. V was clipped by 3 bases and J by 3 bases; unmatched bases: 4. Per germline, CDR1 SGHRS and CDR2 YFSETQ. Here the CDR3 DNA reads TGCGCCAGCAGCTCCGGGACTAGCCTCTACGAGCAGTACTTC. Encoded protein: CASSSGTSLYEQYF.

This clonotype showed up just a few times. The genes are TRBV28 and TRBJ1-1; D unresolved. Trimming pared 9 bases from V and 6 bases from J, leaving 20 bases between. The CDR3 covers 14 residues. The germline V gene has CDR1 MDHEN and CDR2 SYDVKM. The CDR3 protein is CASIRLPRSAEAFF. DNA of the CDR3: TGTGCCAGTATACGATTGCCCCGGAGCGCTGAAGCTTTCTTT.

This clonotype was observed many times. V and J are TRBV5-1 and TRBJ2-6; D is unclear. Trimming took off 2 bases at V and 0 bases at J, with 9 bases between the two ends. The CDR3 extends over 16 amino acids. CDR1 and CDR2 from the germline V gene are SGHRS and YFSETQ. CDR3 residues: CASSLQFSSGANVLTF. Here the CDR3 DNA reads TGCGCCAGCAGCTTACAGTTTTCCTCTGGGGCCAACGTCCTGACTTTC. Full variable domain (missing parts from reference TRBV5-1 and TRBJ2-6): KAGVTQTPRYLIKTRGQQVTLSCSPISGHRSVSWYQQTPGQGLQFLFEYFSETQRNKGNFPGRFSGRQFSNSRSEMNVSTLELGDSALYLCASSLQFSSGANVLTFGAGSRLTVL.

This clonotype showed up many times. V and J are TRBV6-5 and TRBJ1-2; TRBD1 might be the D (6 bases). V was shortened by 4 bases and J by 6 bases, with 12 bases between the two germline ends. Germline loops: CDR1 MNHEY, CDR2 SVGAGI. CDR3 length: 13 residues. The CDR3 loop reads CASSFDRTHGYTF. The CDR3 DNA follows: TGTGCCAGCAGTTTCGACAGGACTCATGGCTACACCTTC.

This clonotype was detected ten times or more. The chain employs TRBV2 and TRBJ1-1; no clear D gene. The CDR3 consists of 14 residues. Germline loops: CDR1 SNHLY, CDR2 FYNNEI. Between the trimmed V and J ends, which lost 6 bases and 1 base, there was a span of 12 bases. CDR3: CASRERRKNTEAFF. The CDR3 DNA sequence: TGTGCCAGCAGAGAACGACGGAAGAACACTGAAGCTTTCTTT.

Ten or more counts support this clonotype. The rearrangement uses TRBV5-1 and TRBJ2-5, with D unclear. Germline CDR1 reads SGHRS; CDR2 reads YFSETQ. The V end lost 0 bases, the J end lost 4 bases, and 7 bases lay between the germline ends. This CDR3 region has 13 residues. As DNA, the CDR3 is TGCGCCAGCAGCTTGGACCGAGCAGAGACCCAGTACTTC. Amino acid sequence: CASSLDRAETQYF.

This clonotype was counted many times. One end of the junction fails to match germline, which may point to a read error. The chain links TRBV7-7 to TRBJ2-7; 8 bases agree with TRBD1. From germline, CDR1 is SSHAT and CDR2 FNYEAQ (reference sequence). The CDR3 is 13 amino acids. CDR3 region: CASSPEQGDEQYF. CDR3 nucleotide sequence: TGTGCTAGCAGCCCCGAACAGGGGGACGAGCAGTACTTC.

This clonotype was detected many times. The rearrangement uses TRBV20-1 and TRBJ1-1, with TRBD1 as a possible D gene (5 bases). The CDR3 has 14 residues. Trimming pared 1 base from V and 6 bases from J, leaving 15 bases between. Germline V gene lookup returns CDR1 DFQATT and CDR2 SNEGSKA (reference sequence). CDR3 bases: TGCAGTGCTAGAGTAGTCGTGTGGGGCGCTGAAGCTTTCTTT. Its translation is CSARVVVWGAEAFF.

This clonotype was seen at least ten times. V gene TRBV6-8 combines with J gene TRBJ1-5, with D unresolved. This CDR3 has 12 residues. The V gene's germline CDR1 is MNHGY and CDR2 SAAAGT. V was trimmed by 8 bases and J by 6 bases, leaving 11 bases between them. The CDR3 sequence is CASGRLGQPQHF. In nucleotides, the CDR3 is TGTGCCAGCGGGCGACTTGGTCAGCCCCAGCATTTT.

With respect to this clonotype: A much larger clone lies a single base off, so this may be a read error. Without the conserved terminal phenylalanine or tryptophan, this CDR3 likely stems from a read error. The chain is built from TRBV18 and TRBJ1-2; D not resolved. CDR3 length: 12 residues. Per the germline V gene, CDR1 is KGHSH and CDR2 is LQKENI. V was trimmed by 5 bases and J by 5 bases, leaving 9 bases between them. The CDR3 here is CASSSDLYGYTS. Here the CDR3 DNA reads TGTGCCAGCTCATCCGACCTGTATGGCTACACCTCC.